The sequence of this T cell receptor beta chain was determined in a study of T cell responses to AZD1222 COVID-19 vaccine. Study-level results: White British donors predominated, females outnumbered males, and clonal diversity was possibly underestimated. Per reports, nearly half of all spike-specific TCRs target regions that are unmutated in variants. The span of vaccine-associated CD4 TCRs extended across spike, with dominance at 160-218 and 743-854.

It was second doses at about 4 or about 12 weeks that were pooled. As to this clone: Its antigen is unidentified.

Assay: immunoSEQ multiplex PCR; the TCRdb copy retains only in-frame clones and omits some. This table has roughly 84,000 clones, approximately 85% appearing once. V shed 3 bases and J shed 0 bases, with 15 bases lying between them. The CDR3 sequence is 17 residues long. In germline, CDR1 is SGHNT, CDR2 YENEEA. The receptor comes from an adult who received the AZD1222 COVID-19 vaccine. The gene calls are TRBV11-3 and TRBJ1-3; tentative D call: TRBD1 (6 bases). The sample consisted of peripheral blood, taken 28 days after the second AZD1222 dose. The CDR3 reads CASSFGGGGLSGNTIYF. DNA for the CDR3: TGTGCCAGCAGCTTCGGAGGGGGTGGCCTCTCTGGAAACACCATATATTTT.